The entry below gives a single TCR beta chain sequence along with its context. Its antigen is unidentified. Clones were read by immunoSEQ multiplex PCR, and TCRdb kept only the in-frame ones, dropping some. The sample consists of under 150,000 clones, 85% to 90% of them appearing once. The data are from a study of cytomegalovirus exposure and HLA in healthy donors. Study results and caveats: Rarity characterized most TCR sequences, yet some public TCRs appeared in many donors.

In germline, CDR1 is SGHRS, CDR2 YFSETQ. This CDR3 contains 14 residues. Trimming cost V 0 bases and J 2 bases, with 9 bases left between them. The donors were part of the validation cohort of around 110 subjects. That cohort was separate from the first cohort, which comprised 500 to 850 subjects. The sequence was obtained from a man in his late teens or twenties in good health and CMV-seropositive. Sequences were obtained from PBMCs. The V call is TRBV5-1, the J call TRBJ2-7, with D uncertain. CDR3 region: CASSLDPRTYEQYF. The DNA for the CDR3 is TGCGCCAGCAGCTTGGATCCTAGGACCTACGAGCAGTACTTC.